Reported below is one T cell receptor (beta chain). All patients were mismatch repair deficient, assessed by either PCR or immunohistochemistry. The data derive from a study of PD-1 blockade in mismatch repair-deficient tumors. Germline values: CDR1 SGHDT, CDR2 YYEEEE. The ends lost 3 bases at V and 1 base at J; junction bases unmatched: 11. The CDR3 is made up of 18 amino acids. Some clones are missing from TCRdb's copy, which holds only in-frame ones; the method was immunoSEQ multiplex PCR. The sample holds around 23,000 clones, 75% to 85% seen once. The TCR originated in an adult with mismatch repair-deficient cancer. Sequencing was performed on peripheral blood, taken 12 weeks after starting pembrolizumab. This chain uses TRBV5-6 with TRBJ2-1; 9 bases line up with TRBD2. CDR3 in DNA: TGTGCCAGCAGCTCCTGGACTAGCGTCCCCTATTCCTACAATGAGCAGTTCTTC. Translated: CASSSWTSVPYSYNEQFF.